The present TCR beta chain was sequenced within a study of cytomegalovirus exposure and HLA in healthy donors. Study-level information: A prior analysis found some 110 million unique TCR beta sequences from 170 million or so T cells. Study-level results: Usually a TCR sequence was rare, but some public TCRs were found in many donors.

With 60 Vbeta and 13 Jbeta primers, the PCR was carried out. The data were produced by immunoSEQ multiplex PCR, yet TCRdb's version contains in-frame clones alone and is incomplete. The table records roughly 100,000 clones, approximately 70% of them present only once. Details on this clone: As yet, its antigen is unknown.

Germline V gene lookup returns CDR1 MGHRA and CDR2 YSYEKL. The V gene end was trimmed by 5 bases and the J gene end by 2 bases; junction bases not matched to a gene: 5. There are 15 residues in the CDR3. Sequencing was done on a sample of PBMCs. The TCR sequence derives from a middle-aged man in good health and CMV-seronegative. The chain carries TRBV4-1 and TRBJ2-7, with TRBD2 identical over 11 bases. The DNA of the CDR3 is TGCGCCAGCAGCTCACTAGCGGGGGAGCCCTACGAGCAGTACTTC. Its translation is CASSSLAGEPYEQYF.